The rows below give T cell receptor beta chains drawn from one sample of a study of shared clonotypes between healthy human individuals. Here immunoSEQ multiplex PCR was the method, and the copy in TCRdb shows in-frame clones only, minus some. In the table there are some 1,400,000 clones, around 95% of which are singletons. Input material: naive CD4+ T cells sorted from blood. Receptor source: a man aged 25 to 45 in good health. The CDR3 runs from the conserved cysteine through the conserved F or W. Each record gives: clone size, V gene, J gene, D gene, CDR3 DNA, CDR3 protein. A D gene is named only where the DNA matches it firmly. Clone size is shown for a subset of rows, as once, few, many or a class of expanded clone.

abundance: -
v_gene: TRBV7-9
j_gene: TRBJ2-3
d_gene: TRBD2
CDR3nt: TGTGCCAGCAACAACGGGGGGGGCGGCACAGATACGCAGTATTTT
CDR3aa: CASNNGGGGTDTQYF

abundance: -
v_gene: TRBV5-1
j_gene: TRBJ2-3
d_gene: -
CDR3nt: TGCGCCAGCAGCTTGGTTGTGGGTATCACAGATACGCAGTATTTT
CDR3aa: CASSLVVGITDTQYF

abundance: -
v_gene: TRBV28
j_gene: TRBJ2-7
d_gene: TRBD1
CDR3nt: TGTGCCAGCAGCCGACACCGGACAGGGGAGGCCGAGCAGTACTTC
CDR3aa: CASSRHRTGEAEQYF

abundance: few
v_gene: TRBV10-1
j_gene: TRBJ2-3
d_gene: TRBD2
CDR3nt: TGCGCCAGCAGTGCAGCGGGAGGGCATACGCAGTATTTT
CDR3aa: CASSAAGGHTQYF

abundance: -
v_gene: TRBV29-1
j_gene: TRBJ2-5
d_gene: TRBD2
CDR3nt: TGCAGCGTCCTAGGGGCGGGAGTTTTAGAGACCCAGTACTTC
CDR3aa: CSVLGAGVLETQYF

abundance: -
v_gene: TRBV18
j_gene: TRBJ1-1
d_gene: -
CDR3nt: TGTGCCAGCCTTGGGCAGAACACTGAAGCTTTCTTT
CDR3aa: CASLGQNTEAFF

abundance: -
v_gene: TRBV5-1
j_gene: TRBJ1-3
d_gene: TRBD1
CDR3nt: TGCGCCAGCAGCTTGGGCGGGACAGCGAGCTCTGGAAACACCATATATTTT
CDR3aa: CASSLGGTASSGNTIYF

abundance: -
v_gene: TRBV28
j_gene: TRBJ2-5
d_gene: -
CDR3nt: TGTGCCAGCAGTTTATTGGCTGTTCAAGAGACCCAGTACTTC
CDR3aa: CASSLLAVQETQYF

abundance: -
v_gene: TRBV28
j_gene: TRBJ1-1
d_gene: -
CDR3nt: TGTGCCAGCAGTTTATGGGCGGGGGTGAACACTGAAGCTTTCTTT
CDR3aa: CASSLWAGVNTEAFF

abundance: -
v_gene: TRBV7-8
j_gene: TRBJ2-5
d_gene: -
CDR3nt: TGTGCCAGCACCATTAGGGGGGGGACACACAACCGGGAGACCCAGTACTTC
CDR3aa: CASTIRGGTHNRETQYF

abundance: -
v_gene: TRBV28
j_gene: TRBJ2-1
d_gene: TRBD2
CDR3nt: TGTGCCAGCGCGGGACTAGCGGTCGCGAATGAGCAGTTCTTC
CDR3aa: CASAGLAVANEQFF

abundance: -
v_gene: TRBV6-6
j_gene: TRBJ1-5
d_gene: TRBD1
CDR3nt: TGTGCCAGCAGTTACTCGGGACAGGGTATTCAGCCCCAGCATTTT
CDR3aa: CASSYSGQGIQPQHF

abundance: -
v_gene: TRBV4-1
j_gene: TRBJ2-1
d_gene: -
CDR3nt: TGCGCCAGCAGCCAAGCATCCGGAGGAAGCTCCTACAATGAGCAGTTCTTC
CDR3aa: CASSQASGGSSYNEQFF

abundance: -
v_gene: TRBV4-3
j_gene: TRBJ2-3
d_gene: -
CDR3nt: TGCGCCAGCAGCCAAGAAGGGAGAGGGGGCGGAGCGGGGGATCGCACAGATACGCAGTATTTT
CDR3aa: CASSQEGRGGGAGDRTDTQYF

abundance: -
v_gene: TRBV5-1
j_gene: TRBJ2-7
d_gene: -
CDR3nt: TGCGCCAGCAGCTTGGGGAGTCGCGGGGTAGACTACGAGCAGTACTTC
CDR3aa: CASSLGSRGVDYEQYF

abundance: -
v_gene: TRBV7-9
j_gene: TRBJ2-7
d_gene: -
CDR3nt: TGTGCCAGCAGCCCAACAGGGAAGAAGTCCTACGAGCAGTACTTC
CDR3aa: CASSPTGKKSYEQYF

abundance: once
v_gene: TRBV28
j_gene: TRBJ2-5
d_gene: -
CDR3nt: TGTGCCAGCAGTTTATTCGTAAAAGAGACCCAGTACTTC
CDR3aa: CASSLFVKETQYF

abundance: -
v_gene: TRBV7-9
j_gene: TRBJ1-4
d_gene: -
CDR3nt: TGTGCCAGCAGCTTACCCAATACTGGGGCGAATGAAAAACTGTTTTTT
CDR3aa: CASSLPNTGANEKLFF

abundance: -
v_gene: TRBV29-1
j_gene: TRBJ1-1
d_gene: -
CDR3nt: TGCAGCGTTGGTTACCGGGCCTCCTCTATGAACACTGAAGCTTTCTTT
CDR3aa: CSVGYRASSMNTEAFF

abundance: -
v_gene: TRBV5-1
j_gene: TRBJ2-3
d_gene: -
CDR3nt: TGCGCCAGCAGCCGTAGCCCCACAGATACGCAGTATTTT
CDR3aa: CASSRSPTDTQYF

abundance: -
v_gene: TRBV7-8
j_gene: TRBJ1-5
d_gene: -
CDR3nt: TGTGCCAGCAGCTTAGGTTACGCCCAGCATTTT
CDR3aa: CASSLGYAQHF

abundance: -
v_gene: TRBV19
j_gene: TRBJ2-1
d_gene: TRBD1
CDR3nt: TGTGCCAGTACAGTCTATGCGGGGCAGGGGGCAGGTGAGCAGTTCTTC
CDR3aa: CASTVYAGQGAGEQFF

abundance: -
v_gene: TRBV6-1
j_gene: TRBJ2-7
d_gene: -
CDR3nt: TGTGCCAGCAGAAGCTCCTACGAGCAGTACTTC
CDR3aa: CASRSSYEQYF

abundance: -
v_gene: TRBV7-2
j_gene: TRBJ2-1
d_gene: TRBD2
CDR3nt: TGTGCCAGCAGCTTAGGGCGACTAGCGGGTAGCTCCTACAATGAGCAGTTCTTC
CDR3aa: CASSLGRLAGSSYNEQFF

abundance: -
v_gene: TRBV7-9
j_gene: TRBJ2-1
d_gene: TRBD2
CDR3nt: TGTGCCAGCTTCCCCGGGGGGTACAATGAGCAGTTCTTC
CDR3aa: CASFPGGYNEQFF

abundance: -
v_gene: TRBV28
j_gene: TRBJ1-2
d_gene: -
CDR3nt: TGTGCCAGCAGTCTCCCCTCGTCGGCAGGATATGGCTACACCTTC
CDR3aa: CASSLPSSAGYGYTF